A selection of T cell receptor beta chains follows, all from one sample in a study of cytomegalovirus exposure and HLA in healthy donors. Assay: immunoSEQ multiplex PCR; the TCRdb copy retains only in-frame clones and omits some. The repertoire has over 80,000 clones, roughly four fifths of them found once; the top ten carry roughly 4%. Input material: PBMCs. These receptor sequences come from a man in his forties or fifties in good health and CMV-seronegative. The CDR3 runs from the conserved cysteine through the conserved F or W. D genes are given only for firm matches. Only part of the rows carry a size: once, few, many, or a class if the clone is expanded.

d_call: .
cdr3_length: 15
v_call: TRBV19
j_call: TRBJ2-5
clone_size: .
cdr3_aa: CASSPQGLSGETQYF
cdr3_nt: TGTGCCAGTAGTCCGCAGGGACTTTCCGGGGAGACCCAGTACTTC

d_call: .
cdr3_length: 13
v_call: TRBV2
j_call: TRBJ2-3
clone_size: few
cdr3_aa: CASSRGNTDTQYF
cdr3_nt: TGTGCCAGCAGTAGGGGAAACACAGATACGCAGTATTTT

d_call: TRBD1
cdr3_length: 14
v_call: TRBV7-8
j_call: TRBJ2-7
clone_size: once
cdr3_aa: CASSTGTGTYEQYF
cdr3_nt: TGTGCCAGCAGCACCGGGACAGGAACCTACGAGCAGTACTTC

d_call: TRBD2
cdr3_length: 17
v_call: TRBV4-2
j_call: TRBJ2-7
clone_size: .
cdr3_aa: CASSRGLAGGFSYEQYF
cdr3_nt: TGTGCCAGCAGCCGCGGACTAGCGGGGGGGTTTTCCTACGAGCAGTACTTC

d_call: TRBD2
cdr3_length: 16
v_call: TRBV7-2
j_call: TRBJ2-5
clone_size: .
cdr3_aa: CASSLRPRGGQETQYF
cdr3_nt: TGTGCCAGCAGCCTACGCCCCCGGGGGGGCCAAGAGACCCAGTACTTC

d_call: .
cdr3_length: 16
v_call: TRBV15
j_call: TRBJ1-5
clone_size: .
cdr3_aa: CATSRGRAGDNQPQHF
cdr3_nt: TGTGCCACCAGCAGGGGAAGGGCAGGGGACAATCAGCCCCAGCATTTT

d_call: .
cdr3_length: 14
v_call: TRBV9
j_call: TRBJ2-7
clone_size: once
cdr3_aa: CASSPRVGTLEQYF
cdr3_nt: TGTGCCAGCAGCCCCAGGGTCGGTACGTTGGAGCAGTACTTC

d_call: .
cdr3_length: 13
v_call: TRBV7-2
j_call: TRBJ1-1
clone_size: .
cdr3_aa: CASSSRANTEAFF
cdr3_nt: TGTGCCAGCAGCTCCCGCGCGAACACTGAAGCTTTCTTT

d_call: .
cdr3_length: 14
v_call: TRBV6-4
j_call: TRBJ2-1
clone_size: once
cdr3_aa: CASSDQGGSNEQFF
cdr3_nt: TGTGCCAGCAGTGACCAAGGAGGGTCCAATGAGCAGTTCTTC

d_call: TRBD2
cdr3_length: 15
v_call: TRBV4-2
j_call: TRBJ2-7
clone_size: .
cdr3_aa: CASSPGTSGEYEQYF
cdr3_nt: TGTGCCAGCAGCCCCGGGACTAGCGGGGAGTACGAGCAGTACTTC

d_call: TRBD1
cdr3_length: 16
v_call: TRBV4-1
j_call: TRBJ1-1
clone_size: .
cdr3_aa: CASSQEQGALNTEAFF
cdr3_nt: TGCGCCAGCAGCCAAGAACAGGGGGCCCTGAACACTGAAGCTTTCTTT

d_call: .
cdr3_length: 16
v_call: TRBV10-1
j_call: TRBJ2-7
clone_size: .
cdr3_aa: CASSVAGQQGTYEQYF
cdr3_nt: TGCGCCAGCAGTGTCGCAGGGCAACAAGGCACCTACGAGCAGTACTTC

d_call: TRBD1
cdr3_length: 15
v_call: TRBV6-5
j_call: TRBJ2-7
clone_size: .
cdr3_aa: CASSYGTGETYEQYF
cdr3_nt: TGTGCCAGCAGTTACGGGACAGGGGAGACCTACGAGCAGTACTTC

d_call: TRBD2
cdr3_length: 14
v_call: TRBV27
j_call: TRBJ2-1
clone_size: .
cdr3_aa: CASSLRDYANEQFF
cdr3_nt: TGTGCCAGCAGTTTAAGGGACTACGCCAATGAGCAGTTCTTC

d_call: TRBD1
cdr3_length: 15
v_call: TRBV7-9
j_call: TRBJ1-2
clone_size: few
cdr3_aa: CASTLLRGTDYGYTF
cdr3_nt: TGTGCCAGCACCCTGCTTCGGGGGACAGACTATGGCTACACCTTC

d_call: .
cdr3_length: 15
v_call: TRBV4-3
j_call: TRBJ2-7
clone_size: .
cdr3_aa: CASSQDQREGYEQYF
cdr3_nt: TGCGCCAGCAGCCAAGATCAACGGGAAGGTTACGAGCAGTACTTC

d_call: TRBD1
cdr3_length: 15
v_call: TRBV18
j_call: TRBJ2-7
clone_size: .
cdr3_aa: CASSPPGQGANEQYF
cdr3_nt: TGTGCCAGCTCACCACCGGGACAGGGGGCGAACGAGCAGTACTTC

d_call: TRBD1
cdr3_length: 16
v_call: TRBV7-2
j_call: TRBJ1-4
clone_size: few
cdr3_aa: CASSSGTGRFHEKLFF
cdr3_nt: TGTGCCAGCAGCTCCGGGACAGGGCGGTTTCATGAAAAACTGTTTTTT

d_call: TRBD1
cdr3_length: 18
v_call: TRBV19
j_call: TRBJ1-2
clone_size: .
cdr3_aa: CASSPNRGTAPPFYGYTF
cdr3_nt: TGTGCCAGTAGTCCCAATCGGGGGACAGCGCCGCCATTCTATGGCTACACCTTC

d_call: TRBD1
cdr3_length: 15
v_call: TRBV7-9
j_call: TRBJ2-5
clone_size: .
cdr3_aa: CASSYETGGQETQYF
cdr3_nt: TGTGCCAGCAGCTATGAGACAGGGGGCCAAGAGACCCAGTACTTC

d_call: TRBD1
cdr3_length: 15
v_call: TRBV6-1
j_call: TRBJ2-3
clone_size: .
cdr3_aa: CASSGPGQGADTQYF
cdr3_nt: TGTGCCAGCAGTGGGCCGGGACAGGGGGCAGATACGCAGTATTTT

d_call: TRBD2
cdr3_length: 17
v_call: TRBV4-2
j_call: TRBJ2-5
clone_size: .
cdr3_aa: CASSQGGGSGDVETQYF
cdr3_nt: TGTGCCAGCAGCCAAGGAGGAGGTAGCGGGGATGTGGAGACCCAGTACTTC

d_call: TRBD1
cdr3_length: 15
v_call: TRBV11-1
j_call: TRBJ2-3
clone_size: once
cdr3_aa: CASSSGTGDSDTQYF
cdr3_nt: TGTGCCAGCAGCTCCGGGACAGGGGATTCAGATACGCAGTATTTT

d_call: .
cdr3_length: 14
v_call: TRBV7-9
j_call: TRBJ1-5
clone_size: .
cdr3_aa: CASSLVGGGQPQHF
cdr3_nt: TGTGCCAGCAGCTTAGTTGGGGGAGGTCAGCCCCAGCATTTT

d_call: TRBD1
cdr3_length: 14
v_call: TRBV5-1
j_call: TRBJ2-1
clone_size: .
cdr3_aa: CASSLPGGDNEQFF
cdr3_nt: TGCGCCAGCAGCTTGCCAGGGGGTGACAATGAGCAGTTCTTC

d_call: .
cdr3_length: 11
v_call: TRBV2
j_call: TRBJ1-1
clone_size: .
cdr3_aa: CASREGTEAFF
cdr3_nt: TGTGCCAGCAGGGAGGGAACTGAAGCTTTCTTT

d_call: .
cdr3_length: 14
v_call: TRBV19
j_call: TRBJ1-2
clone_size: .
cdr3_aa: CASSSSGLWYGYTF
cdr3_nt: TGTGCCAGTAGTTCCTCAGGGCTGTGGTATGGCTACACCTTC

d_call: .
cdr3_length: 12
v_call: TRBV5-1
j_call: TRBJ2-7
clone_size: .
cdr3_aa: CASSLYGYEQYF
cdr3_nt: TGCGCCAGCAGCTTGTACGGGTACGAGCAGTACTTC

d_call: TRBD1
cdr3_length: 13
v_call: TRBV6-1
j_call: TRBJ1-2
clone_size: few
cdr3_aa: CASNLRQGHGYTF
cdr3_nt: TGTGCCAGCAACTTAAGACAGGGTCATGGCTACACCTTC

d_call: .
cdr3_length: 14
v_call: TRBV5-1
j_call: TRBJ1-1
clone_size: .
cdr3_aa: CASSLVSKRTEAFF
cdr3_nt: TGCGCCAGCAGCTTGGTGTCAAAGCGCACTGAAGCTTTCTTT

d_call: .
cdr3_length: 12
v_call: TRBV7-2
j_call: TRBJ2-5
clone_size: .
cdr3_aa: CASSPRSETQYF
cdr3_nt: TGTGCCAGCAGCCCCCGCAGTGAGACCCAGTACTTC

d_call: .
cdr3_length: 16
v_call: TRBV27
j_call: TRBJ2-7
clone_size: few
cdr3_aa: CASSLPPGGRPHEQYF
cdr3_nt: TGTGCCAGCAGCCTACCCCCTGGGGGCCGTCCCCACGAGCAGTACTTC

d_call: .
cdr3_length: 16
v_call: TRBV5-1
j_call: TRBJ1-5
clone_size: .
cdr3_aa: CASSFLGGFSNQPQHF
cdr3_nt: TGCGCCAGCAGCTTTCTCGGCGGATTTAGCAATCAGCCCCAGCATTTT

d_call: TRBD2
cdr3_length: 12
v_call: TRBV29-1
j_call: TRBJ2-5
clone_size: .
cdr3_aa: CSVTSGVETQYF
cdr3_nt: TGCAGCGTGACTAGCGGGGTGGAGACCCAGTACTTC

d_call: .
cdr3_length: 16
v_call: TRBV27
j_call: TRBJ2-5
clone_size: once
cdr3_aa: CASSLSPAGFQETQYF
cdr3_nt: TGTGCCAGCAGTTTATCCCCCGCGGGGTTTCAAGAGACCCAGTACTTC

d_call: TRBD1
cdr3_length: 15
v_call: TRBV7-6
j_call: TRBJ2-1
clone_size: .
cdr3_aa: CASSASGQAGNEQFF
cdr3_nt: TGTGCCAGCAGCGCATCCGGACAGGCGGGTAATGAGCAGTTCTTC

d_call: TRBD1
cdr3_length: 13
v_call: TRBV4-2
j_call: TRBJ1-1
clone_size: .
cdr3_aa: CASSGTENTEAFF
cdr3_nt: TGTGCCAGCAGCGGGACAGAGAACACTGAAGCTTTCTTT

d_call: .
cdr3_length: 19
v_call: TRBV27
j_call: TRBJ2-6
clone_size: few
cdr3_aa: CAGQSGTSIKNSGANVLTF
cdr3_nt: TGTGCCGGACAATCCGGGACATCTATTAAAAACTCTGGGGCCAACGTCCTGACTTTC

d_call: .
cdr3_length: 19
v_call: TRBV5-1
j_call: TRBJ2-7
clone_size: .
cdr3_aa: CASSLKSDARIGGGWEQYF
cdr3_nt: TGCGCCAGCAGCTTGAAGTCTGACGCCAGGATTGGAGGGGGCTGGGAGCAGTACTTC

d_call: .
cdr3_length: 14
v_call: TRBV9
j_call: TRBJ2-2
clone_size: .
cdr3_aa: CASSVDGLAWELFF
cdr3_nt: TGTGCCAGCAGCGTAGACGGCCTAGCGTGGGAGCTGTTTTTT

d_call: TRBD1
cdr3_length: 15
v_call: TRBV4-1
j_call: TRBJ1-2
clone_size: .
cdr3_aa: CASSQPGQEIYGYTF
cdr3_nt: TGCGCCAGCAGCCAACCGGGACAGGAGATCTATGGCTACACCTTC

d_call: TRBD1
cdr3_length: 17
v_call: TRBV6-1
j_call: TRBJ1-4
clone_size: .
cdr3_aa: CASSDSLDRGANEKLFF
cdr3_nt: TGTGCCAGCAGTGATTCTCTCGACAGGGGAGCTAATGAAAAACTGTTTTTT

d_call: TRBD1
cdr3_length: 18
v_call: TRBV5-1
j_call: TRBJ2-6
clone_size: .
cdr3_aa: CASSLGGTDETGANVLTF
cdr3_nt: TGCGCCAGCAGCTTGGGGGGGACAGACGAAACTGGGGCCAACGTCCTGACTTTC

d_call: TRBD1
cdr3_length: 16
v_call: TRBV11-2
j_call: TRBJ2-5
clone_size: .
cdr3_aa: CASSLGTGGSYETQYF
cdr3_nt: TGTGCCAGCAGCTTGGGGACAGGGGGCAGCTATGAGACCCAGTACTTC

d_call: .
cdr3_length: 12
v_call: TRBV7-2
j_call: TRBJ2-7
clone_size: .
cdr3_aa: CASSAGPYEQYF
cdr3_nt: TGTGCCAGCAGTGCTGGGCCCTACGAGCAGTACTTC

d_call: .
cdr3_length: 12
v_call: TRBV28
j_call: TRBJ2-3
clone_size: .
cdr3_aa: CASSYPDYTQYF
cdr3_nt: TGTGCCAGCAGTTATCCGGACTATACGCAGTATTTT

d_call: TRBD2
cdr3_length: 15
v_call: TRBV29-1
j_call: TRBJ2-7
clone_size: .
cdr3_aa: CSVEDLRRGGYEQYF
cdr3_nt: TGCAGCGTTGAAGACTTACGGCGGGGGGGCTACGAGCAGTACTTC

d_call: TRBD2
cdr3_length: 16
v_call: TRBV5-1
j_call: TRBJ2-2
clone_size: .
cdr3_aa: CASSVPPSGGFGELFF
cdr3_nt: TGCGCCAGCAGCGTTCCTCCTAGCGGGGGGTTCGGGGAGCTGTTTTTT

d_call: .
cdr3_length: 15
v_call: TRBV10-3
j_call: TRBJ1-5
clone_size: .
cdr3_aa: CAISESGLSNQPQHF
cdr3_nt: TGTGCCATCAGTGAGTCTGGCCTTAGCAATCAGCCCCAGCATTTT

d_call: .
cdr3_length: 13
v_call: TRBV28
j_call: TRBJ2-1
clone_size: few
cdr3_aa: CASSSTVYGEQFF
cdr3_nt: TGTGCCAGCAGTTCCACAGTATACGGTGAGCAGTTCTTC